These T cell receptor beta chains were read from a single sample in a study of CD8 T cells in Susac syndrome. TCRdb ran MiXCR on the immunoSEQ multiplex PCR reads and lists one entry per CDR3 protein. The sample holds roughly 220,000 distinct CDR3 sequences; about 94% are singletons and the top ten take about 0.14%. Sequenced input: CD4+ T cells from PBMCs. These receptors were taken from a human donor with Susac syndrome. CDR3s leave out the opening cysteine and the closing phenylalanine or tryptophan.

>TRBV21-1
ASSKVADMNTEAF
>TRBV20-1
SGERGAPDTQY
>TRBV30
AWIGQAGGKLF
>TRBV30
AWRGWWDGELF
>TRBV6-2/TRBV6-3
AGSRGSGNEQF
>TRBV9
ASSVGQLNEKLF
>TRBV9
ASSYRELEQF
>TRBV7-3
ASSQDGEAF
>TRBV6-1
ASSEPTNTEAF
>TRBV5-6
ASSLVTSGPRETQY
>TRBV30
AWSDRGSDEQY
>TRBV12-3/TRBV12-4
ASRLGPAIETQY
>TRBV7-3
ASSLMGGTGETQY
>TRBV20-1
SANHRDSVIRYT
>TRBV5-4
ASTRDRANTGELF
>TRBV7-3
ASRSGAYNSPLH
>TRBV6-2/TRBV6-3
ASNQGGEAF
>TRBV3-1
ASSQIETQY
>TRBV21-1
ASSGEAEAF
>TRBV12-3/TRBV12-4
ASSHTGSDTQY
>TRBV7-2
ASSLGTDSYEQY
>TRBV20-1
SAAPPGQGLRHYGYT
>TRBV7-8
ASSLDRVAETQY
>TRBV20-1
SASTSGRTVFSYEQY
>TRBV7-3
ASSPGGDGGAAGEQY
>TRBV30
AWTWGGFNTEAF
>TRBV28
ASRPQEVHGYT
>TRBV6-6
ASSYSKGNYGYT
>TRBV3-1
ASSQDSGSDTQY
>TRBV29-1
SVGGETEAF
>TRBV6-1
ASSVTGGSGYT
>TRBV28
ASSLGPGYSALH
>TRBV30
AWSKNRVGTEAF
>TRBV18
ASSPTSSNNEQF
>TRBV9
ASSFGQGTDGYT